This T cell receptor beta chain derives from a study of blood T cells in healthy people across ages. On the study more broadly: For every two T cells, template switching captured about one barcoded beta molecule. Whole-study findings and limits: The authors considered diversity estimates from one million T cells to be underestimates. Unknown donor CMV status possibly confounded expanded clonotype changes.

Together with a sample-barcoded 5' primer, a J-beta primer mix was included in a second PCR lasting about 7 to 12 cycles. One entry per CDR3 protein results from TCRdb running MiXCR on the 5' RACE reads. The sample shows some 1.4 million distinct CDR3 sequences, 42% of them seen only once. Looked up from germline, CDR1 is SNHLY and CDR2 is FYNNEI. This CDR3 has 14 amino acids. V was pared by 4 bases and J by 2 bases, with 0 bases of the junction left unmatched. Concerning this clonotype itself: What it binds is unknown.

The specimen was blood. The receptor comes from a woman between 18 and 29 years old in good health. The chain links TRBV2 to TRBJ1-3; 9 bases agree with TRBD1. The CDR3 DNA follows: TGTGCCAGCAGTGGGACAGGGGCTGGAAACACCATATATTTT. This gives the protein CASSGTGAGNTIYF.